These T cell receptor beta chains were read from a single sample in a study of tumor-infiltrating lymphocytes in primary liver carcinoma. TCRdb independently ran MiXCR on the multiplex PCR reads; one entry per CDR3 protein. The sample has some 320,000 distinct CDR3 sequences, 65% seen once; the top ten hold roughly 8.6%. The sample consisted of peripheral blood. Source of these receptors: a man aged 40-49 years with primary liver carcinoma and hepatitis B virus infection. The CDR3 runs from the conserved cysteine through the conserved F or W. D genes are given only for firm matches. Rows give clone size only sometimes, using once, few, many, or a class for an expanded clone.

clone_size | j_call | v_call | d_call | cdr3_nt | cdr3_aa
- | TRBJ1-1 | TRBV14 | - | TGTGCCAGCAGCCAAGATCTCATAGGCACTGAAGCTTTCTTT | CASSQDLIGTEAFF
- | TRBJ2-6 | TRBV13 | - | TGTGCCAGCAGCTTGGACGGACTCTCTGGGGCCAACGTCCTGACTTTC | CASSLDGLSGANVLTF
- | TRBJ2-1 | TRBV5-1 | - | TGCGCCAGCAGCTTGGAATTTGGGTCCATCTGGGAGCAGTTCTTC | CASSLEFGSIWEQFF
many | TRBJ2-7 | TRBV11-2 | TRBD1 | TGTGCCAGCAGTTTAACAGGGGAGTCCTACGAGCAGTACTTC | CASSLTGESYEQYF
few | TRBJ2-7 | TRBV11-2 | TRBD2 | TGTGCCAACAGACAAGGACTAGCGGGAGGGTGGTCCTACGAGCAGTACTTC | CANRQGLAGGWSYEQYF
- | TRBJ1-2 | TRBV14 | TRBD1 | TGTGCCAGCAGCCGGTGGGACAGGGGAGGCTTCCAGCATGGCTACACCTTC | CASSRWDRGGFQHGYTF
- | TRBJ2-7 | TRBV6-5 | - | TGTGCCAGCAGCCCCAACCGTAGACTGGGGCTCTACGAGCAGTACTTC | CASSPNRRLGLYEQYF
- | TRBJ1-1 | TRBV29-1 | TRBD1 | TGCAGCGTTGAAGATAACAGGGGAGTCACAGAAGCTATCTTT | CSVEDNRGVTEAIF
- | TRBJ2-5 | TRBV10-3 | - | TGTGCCTTCAGTGCCCAGGCGGGCCAAGAGACCCAGTACTTC | CAFSAQAGQETQYF
- | TRBJ2-3 | TRBV6-5 | TRBD2 | TGTGCCAGCAGCCGATCCCTAGCGGGAGGGAGAACAGATACGCAGTACTTT | CASSRSLAGGRTDTQYF